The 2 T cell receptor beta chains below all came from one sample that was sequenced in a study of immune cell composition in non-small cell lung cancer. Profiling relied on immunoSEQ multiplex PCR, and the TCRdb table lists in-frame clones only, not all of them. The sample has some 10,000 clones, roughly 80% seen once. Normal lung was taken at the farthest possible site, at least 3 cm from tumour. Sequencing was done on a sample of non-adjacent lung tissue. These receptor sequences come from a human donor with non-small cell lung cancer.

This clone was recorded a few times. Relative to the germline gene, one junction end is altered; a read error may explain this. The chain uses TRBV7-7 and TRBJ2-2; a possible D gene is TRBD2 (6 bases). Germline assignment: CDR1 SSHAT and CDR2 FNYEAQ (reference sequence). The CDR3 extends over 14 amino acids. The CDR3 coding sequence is TGTGCTAGCAGCTTAGGTAGCGGCACCGGGGAGCTGTTTTTT. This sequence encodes CASSLGSGTGELFF.

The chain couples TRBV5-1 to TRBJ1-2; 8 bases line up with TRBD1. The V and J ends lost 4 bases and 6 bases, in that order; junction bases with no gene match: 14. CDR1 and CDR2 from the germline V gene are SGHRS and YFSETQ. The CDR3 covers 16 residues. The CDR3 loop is CASSPTGTGTTNGYTF. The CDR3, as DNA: TGCGCCAGCAGCCCAACCGGGACAGGCACGACTAATGGCTACACCTTC.